A single sample gave rise to the 5 T cell receptor beta chains below, sequenced in a study of breast tumors, draining lymph nodes, adjacent tissues. Axillary draining lymph nodes of breast cancer patients supplied the node samples. TCRdb fed the multiplex PCR reads into MiXCR, producing one record per CDR3 protein. The sample lists approximately 150,000 distinct CDR3 sequences, roughly a third seen once, with about 4.1% in the top ten. Input material: axillary lymph node tissue. The receptors originated from a female donor with breast cancer. Some clones in this sample may be carry-over from other donors' samples.

This clonotype was seen at least ten times. V gene TRBV20-1 combines with J gene TRBJ2-7, with D tentatively TRBD1 or TRBD2 (5 bases each). Looked up from germline, CDR1 is DFQATT and CDR2 is SNEGSKA (reference sequence). The V end lost 6 bases, the J end lost 6 bases, and 21 bases lay between the germline ends. The CDR3 has 14 amino acids. The CDR3: CSAFRGGRTGEQYF. The DNA of the CDR3 is TGCAGTGCCTTCCGGGGCGGGCGGACTGGCGAGCAGTACTTC.

On this clonotype: Just one base apart from a much larger clone, this may be a read error. The J gene is TRBJ2-5, the V gene TRBV20-1; D is undetermined. CDR1 is DFQATT, CDR2 SNEGSKA, per germline (reference sequence). The CDR3 is 13 residues long. The germline V and J ends were trimmed by 0 bases and 5 bases, with 10 bases remaining between them. The CDR3 bases are TGCAGTGCTAGAGAGCCCCCCAACGAGACCCAGTACTTC. Residues: CSAREPPNETQYF.

This sequence joins TRBV2 and TRBJ2-3, with D maybe TRBD2 (6 bases). The CDR3 is 16 residues long. Germline assignment: CDR1 SNHLY and CDR2 FYNNEI. Trimming left V 4 bases short and J 2 bases short, with 16 bases between. The CDR3 reads CASSVWGDLYTDTQYF. CDR3 coding DNA: TGTGCCAGCAGTGTCTGGGGGGACTTGTACACAGATACGCAGTATTTT.

This clonotype came up many times. V and J are TRBV9 and TRBJ2-7; weak D call: TRBD1 (5 bases). Germline values: CDR1 SGDLS, CDR2 YYNGEE. The CDR3 runs 14 residues. The V and J ends lost 4 bases and 1 base respectively, with 12 bases between them. The CDR3 sequence is CASSPWTTSYEQYF. DNA for the CDR3: TGTGCCAGCAGCCCTTGGACAACTTCCTACGAGCAGTACTTC.

The V and J genes are TRBV25-1 and TRBJ1-5; D might be TRBD1 (6 bases). There are 12 residues in the CDR3. Trimming removed 7 bases at V and 8 bases at J, with 12 bases between. Germline lookup yields CDR1 MGHDK and CDR2 SYGVNS. The chain's CDR3 is CASTHGDKPQHF. CDR3 in DNA: TGTGCCAGCACTCACGGGGACAAGCCCCAGCATTTT.